The 25 T cell receptor beta chains listed next were all sequenced from one sample in a study of T cells in Graves' hyperthyroidism and ophthalmopathy. Amplified TCR beta CDR3 regions came from RNA transcripts. HTBI primers were the set used in a first-round RT-PCR of the TCR CDR3. One entry per CDR3 protein results from TCRdb running MiXCR on the multiplex PCR reads. Among around 60,000 distinct CDR3 sequences, less than 50% were seen once, and the ten largest hold roughly 12%. Sequencing input: blood. The source is a woman between 25 and 40 years old with Graves' ophthalmopathy.

This clonotype was seen repeatedly, ten times or more. This may arise from a read error, as a much more abundant clone is one base away. The chain employs TRBV20-1 and TRBJ1-1; TRBD1 aligns across 8 bases. Germline assignment: CDR1 DFQATT and CDR2 SNEGSKA (reference sequence). The CDR3 runs 14 residues. The J segment lost 3 bases and the V segment lost 4 bases, leaving 7 bases of the junction unmatched. CDR3: CSAIQQGGDTEAFF. Here the CDR3 DNA reads TGCAGTGCTATCCAACAGGGGGGGGACACTGAAGCTTTCTTT.

This clonotype was picked up a small number of times. The genes are TRBV12-5 and TRBJ2-1; 14 bases are shared with TRBD2. Germline trimming cut 0 bases from V and 2 bases from J; bases unmatched to any gene: 12. CDR3 length equals 21 residues. CDR1 is LGHNT and CDR2 is FRNRAP in the germline V gene. CDR3 DNA: TGTGCTAGTGGTTTGGTCGTCACCCGGGGACTAGCGGGAGCAGCCTACAATGAGCAGTTCTTC. Encoded protein: CASGLVVTRGLAGAAYNEQFF.

The sample holds many counts of this clonotype. This chain links TRBV6-1 with TRBJ2-7; 8 bases fit TRBD2. V shed 2 bases and J 3 bases; nucleotides not matched to a gene: 6. Per germline, CDR1 MNHNS and CDR2 SASEGT. There are 15 residues in the CDR3. The CDR3 protein is CASSELGTSYYEQYF. The CDR3 nucleotides read TGTGCCAGCAGTGAACTAGGGACTAGTTACTACGAGCAGTACTTC.

This clonotype was detected many times. DNA of the CDR3: TGTGCCAGCAGTCCACGGGGCGGCACTGAAGCTTTCTTT. This translates into CASSPRGGTEAFF. The chain carries TRBV6-5 and TRBJ1-1; a possible D gene is TRBD1 (5 bases). The germline V gene has CDR1 MNHEY and CDR2 SVGAGI. The CDR3 loop spans 13 amino acids. The ends were cut back, 5 bases at V and 4 bases at J, with 11 bases in the middle.

As for this clonotype: Because the CDR3 is missing its conserved closing phenylalanine or tryptophan, this is likely a read error. The chain joins TRBV18 to TRBJ2-3; 9 bases line up with TRBD2. The germline V gene has CDR1 KGHSH and CDR2 LQKENI. V shed 3 bases, J shed 6 bases, and the junction held 13 bases outside the gene matches. The CDR3 contains 17 residues. The CDR3 reads CASSPTRVAGVVDTQYL. The CDR3 bases are TGTGCCAGCTCACCCACCAGGGTAGCGGGAGTCGTCGATACGCAGTATCTT.

This clonotype has a count of ten or more. One junction end does not reproduce the germline sequence, and a read error may be involved. This sequence joins TRBV20-1 and TRBJ2-7; D not resolved. The CDR3 totals 15 residues. Germline values: CDR1 DFQATT, CDR2 SNEGSKA (reference sequence). The CDR3 coding sequence is TGCAGTGCTTCGGCCCCTCGGGCAGGCTCCCACGAGCAGTACTTC. Its translation: CSASAPRAGSHEQYF.

Worth noting for this clonotype: A read error may produce the germline difference seen at one junction end. The rearrangement uses TRBV6-4 and TRBJ2-2; D unclear. CDR1 MRHNA and CDR2 SNTAGT come from the germline V gene. This CDR3 comprises 14 residues. CDR3 nucleotide sequence: TGTGCCAGCAGCATATGGCTGGAACACCGAGGAGCTGTTTTT. Residues: CASSIWLEHRGAVF.

This clonotype was observed many times. This chain connects TRBV20-1 to TRBJ2-1; 9 bases are a match to TRBD2. Germline CDR1 and CDR2: DFQATT and SNEGSKA (reference sequence). Trimming at V came to 5 bases and at J to 1 base, leaving 6 bases not matched to a gene. The CDR3 spans 15 residues. The CDR3 sequence: CSASLSGRSYNEQFF. In DNA, the CDR3 is TGCAGTGCTTCTCTTAGCGGGAGATCCTACAATGAGCAGTTCTTC.

This clonotype is medium-sized in the sample. V and J are TRBV2 and TRBJ1-6; TRBD1 is a possible D gene (6 bases). The CDR3 sequence is 15 residues long. V was trimmed by 0 bases and J by 10 bases, leaving 13 bases between them. Germline V gives CDR1 SNHLY, CDR2 FYNNEI. The CDR3 bases are TGTGCCAGCAGTGAAGCTGGACAGCCTATCTCACCCCTCCACTTT. Translating gives CASSEAGQPISPLHF.

This chain uses TRBV5-6 with TRBJ1-5; 9 nucleotides align to TRBD1. The CDR3 loop spans 15 amino acids. The V segment lost 5 bases and the J segment 0 bases; nucleotides outside the gene matches: 3. Germline CDR1 reads SGHDT; CDR2 reads YYEEEE. CDR3 loop: CASRPQGASNQPQHF. The CDR3 DNA reads TGTGCCAGCAGGCCACAGGGGGCTAGCAATCAGCCCCAGCATTTT.

The rearrangement links TRBV19 to TRBJ2-7; D possibly uses TRBD1 or TRBD2 (5 bases each). Trimming shortened V by 10 bases and J by 2 bases, and 18 bases separated the two germline ends. CDR3 length: 14 amino acids. Per germline, CDR1 LNHDA and CDR2 SQIVND (reference sequence). This chain's CDR3 is CANTDGTFPYEQYF. The CDR3 DNA follows: TGTGCCAATACCGACGGGACCTTTCCCTACGAGCAGTACTTC.

This clonotype was seen just once. This rearrangement joins TRBV9 to TRBJ1-2; 8 bases fit TRBD1. The CDR3 length is 17 residues. Germline V CDR1 and CDR2: SGDLS, YYNGEE. Trimming took 0 bases from V and 8 from J; bases not matched to a gene: 15. The CDR3 region has the DNA TGTGCCAGCAGCGTAGTTCCCAACCGGGACAGGCGGCCCGGCTACACCTTC. Amino acid sequence: CASSVVPNRDRRPGYTF.

On this clonotype: The junction does not match germline at one end; this may be a read error. V usage is TRBV7-9 and J usage is TRBJ2-1; the match to TRBD2 covers 9 bases. The germline gives CDR1 SEHNR, CDR2 FQNEAQ (reference sequence). CDR3 length equals 16 residues. Here the CDR3 reads CVSRLRASGVYNEQFF. The CDR3, as DNA: TGTGTCAGCAGGCTCCGCGCTAGCGGGGTCTACAATGAGCAGTTCTTC.

Ten or more counts support this clonotype. The chain recombines TRBV2 with TRBJ2-3; the D gene is possibly TRBD2 (6 bases). V gave up 5 bases and J gave up 3 bases, with 15 bases separating them. This CDR3 contains 15 residues. Germline V gene data show CDR1 as SNHLY and CDR2 as FYNNEI. The CDR3 sequence is CASSSPGLQTDTQYF. The CDR3 DNA follows: TGTGCCAGCAGTTCCCCGGGACTCCAAACAGATACGCAGTATTTT.

This clonotype is medium-sized by share. This chain uses TRBV7-8 with TRBJ1-3, with 9 bases matching TRBD1. With 5 bases clipped from V and 2 bases from J, the junction kept 7 bases outside the gene matches. Germline CDR1 reads SGHVS; CDR2 reads FQNEAQ. The CDR3 extends over 16 amino acids. The CDR3 nucleotides are TGTGCCAGCAGCCAACTCGGACAGGGGCCTGGAAACACCATATATTTT. It specifies CASSQLGQGPGNTIYF.

This clonotype was seen at least ten times. The CDR3 DNA sequence: TGCGCCAGCAGCTTGGTTCCGGGCTCCTACGAGCAGTACTTC. Residues: CASSLVPGSYEQYF. This chain links TRBV5-1 with TRBJ2-7; D unclear. This CDR3 region has 14 residues. Germline values: CDR1 SGHRS, CDR2 YFSETQ. The V end was cut by 0 bases, the J end by 0 bases, with 7 bases between. Complete variable domain (other parts from reference TRBV5-1 and TRBJ2-7): KAGVTQTPRYLIKTRGQQVTLSCSPISGHRSVSWYQQTPGQGLQFLFEYFSETQRNKGNFPGRFSGRQFSNSRSEMNVSTLELGDSALYLCASSLVPGSYEQYFGPGTRLTVT.

This clonotype has a count of ten or more. V gene TRBV20-1 combines with J gene TRBJ1-5; 8 bases are shared with TRBD1. Per germline, CDR1 DFQATT and CDR2 SNEGSKA (reference sequence). The CDR3 is 17 amino acids. V shed 0 bases, J shed 1 base, and the junction held 8 bases outside the gene matches. CDR3 amino acids: CSAREDRGTPSNQPQHF. The CDR3 DNA reads as TGCAGTGCTAGAGAAGACAGGGGAACCCCCAGCAATCAGCCCCAGCATTTT.

Ten or more counts support this clonotype. The chain recombines TRBV6-5 with TRBJ2-5, with TRBD2 matching 7 bases. V lost 6 bases, J lost 4 bases, and 5 bases stayed unmatched. The CDR3 is 13 amino acids. Germline V gives CDR1 MNHEY, CDR2 SVGAGI. DNA for the CDR3: TGTGCCAGCAGCGGGAGCGGGACAGAGACCCAGTACTTC. Amino acids: CASSGSGTETQYF.

This chain uses TRBV20-1 with TRBJ2-2; possibly TRBD1 for D (6 bases). The CDR3 runs to 18 residues. V lost 1 base and J 1 base, leaving 19 bases between the germline ends. From germline, CDR1 is DFQATT and CDR2 SNEGSKA (reference sequence). CDR3 DNA: TGCAGTGCTAGAGGACAGGTCTCCTACGAGCAGAACACCGGGGAGCTGTTTTTT. This gives the protein CSARGQVSYEQNTGELFF.

This clonotype came up many times. The V and J genes are TRBV5-1 and TRBJ1-1, with D possibly being TRBD1 (6 bases). The CDR3 extends over 14 amino acids. CDR1 and CDR2 (germline): SGHRS, YFSETQ. Trimming removed 4 bases from V and 0 bases from J, with 10 bases in between. The CDR3 DNA reads TGCGCCAGCAGCCCGGACAGTATGAACACTGAAGCTTTCTTT. This translates into CASSPDSMNTEAFF.

This clonotype showed up many times. The chain has TRBV7-3 and TRBJ2-2; 7 bases align to TRBD1. V lost 5 bases and J lost 0; bases outside the gene matches: 3. There are 15 residues in the CDR3. From germline, CDR1 is SGHTA and CDR2 FQGTGA. As DNA, the CDR3 is TGTGCCAGCAGCCGAGGGGGCTCGAACACCGGGGAGCTGTTTTTT. Encoded protein: CASSRGGSNTGELFF.

This clonotype was recorded at least ten times. A much larger clone lies one base from this, so it may be a read error. The CDR3 loop reads CSVNGGDGSTIYF. CDR3 bases: TGCAGCGTGAACGGTGGCGATGGAAGCACCATATATTTT. The rearrangement joins TRBV29-1 to TRBJ1-3; the D is unclear. The CDR3 has 13 residues. Germline values: CDR1 SQVTM, CDR2 ANQGSEA.

The J gene is TRBJ2-1, the V gene TRBV20-1, with TRBD2 identical over 7 bases. This CDR3 is built from 16 residues. Per the germline V gene, CDR1 is DFQATT and CDR2 is SNEGSKA (reference sequence). J lost 12 bases, V lost 2 bases, and 19 bases had no gene match. The CDR3 loop is CSARLQLAEFTDTQFF. The CDR3, as DNA: TGCAGTGCTAGACTCCAGCTAGCGGAATTCACAGATACGCAGTTCTTC.

At least ten counts were recorded for this clonotype. The chain is built from TRBV6-5 and TRBJ1-3; D gene unclear. V gave up 3 bases and J gave up 2 bases, with 14 bases separating them. CDR1 and CDR2 from the germline V gene are MNHEY and SVGAGI. The CDR3 contains 16 residues. CDR3 bases: TGTGCCAGCAGTTATGGAATGGGCAGCGCTGGAAACACCATATATTTT. Its translation is CASSYGMGSAGNTIYF.

The chain carries TRBV20-1 and TRBJ1-2, with 12 bases lining up with TRBD1. J lost 8 bases, V lost 7 bases, and 8 bases had no gene match. The germline V gene has CDR1 DFQATT and CDR2 SNEGSKA (reference sequence). The CDR3 runs 13 residues. CDR3 sequence reads: CSEEGQGALGYTF. The CDR3, as DNA: TGCAGTGAAGAGGGACAGGGGGCTCTCGGCTACACCTTC.